This entry is about one T cell receptor beta chain. Its antigen is not known. Clones were read by immunoSEQ multiplex PCR, and TCRdb kept only the in-frame ones, dropping some. Of some 120,000 clones in the sample, around 92% were seen once. Germline V gene sequence: CDR1 MNHEY, CDR2 SVGAGI. The CDR3 has 15 amino acids. V lost 5 bases to trimming and J lost 3 bases; unmatched junction nucleotides: 5. The sample comes from a study of T cell responses to AZD1222 COVID-19 vaccine. Study results and caveats: White British ancestry dominated among donors, who included more females, and clonal diversity was possibly underestimated.

The sequence derives from an adult in good health. V and J are TRBV6-5 and TRBJ2-2; 8 bases match TRBD2. Here the sequenced sample was peripheral blood, taken on day 0 of AZD1222 vaccination. The CDR3 here is CASSTPGRDTGELFF. The DNA of the CDR3 is TGTGCCAGCAGTACCCCCGGGAGGGACACCGGGGAGCTGTTTTTT.